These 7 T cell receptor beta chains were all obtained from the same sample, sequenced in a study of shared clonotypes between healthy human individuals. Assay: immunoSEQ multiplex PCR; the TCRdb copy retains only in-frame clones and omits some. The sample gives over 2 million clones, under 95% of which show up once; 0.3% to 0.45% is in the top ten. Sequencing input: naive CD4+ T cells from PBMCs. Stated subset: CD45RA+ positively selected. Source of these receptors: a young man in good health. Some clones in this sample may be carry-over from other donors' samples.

The chain's CDR3 is CATSSGSSYNEQFF. The DNA of the CDR3 is TGTGCCACCAGCAGCGGGAGTTCCTACAATGAGCAGTTCTTC. The rearrangement uses TRBV15 and TRBJ2-1, with a tentative D call TRBD2 (6 bases). Trimming stripped 3 bases from V and 1 base from J, with 7 bases between. Germline loops: CDR1 LNHNV, CDR2 YYDKDF (reference sequence). The length of the CDR3 is 14 residues.

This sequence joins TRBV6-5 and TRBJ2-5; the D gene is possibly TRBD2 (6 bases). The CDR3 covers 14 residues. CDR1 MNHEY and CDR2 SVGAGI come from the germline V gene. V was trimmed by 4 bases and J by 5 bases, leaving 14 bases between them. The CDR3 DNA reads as TGTGCCAGCAGTTGGGGTAGCGGATTGGAGACCCAGTACTTC. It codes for CASSWGSGLETQYF.

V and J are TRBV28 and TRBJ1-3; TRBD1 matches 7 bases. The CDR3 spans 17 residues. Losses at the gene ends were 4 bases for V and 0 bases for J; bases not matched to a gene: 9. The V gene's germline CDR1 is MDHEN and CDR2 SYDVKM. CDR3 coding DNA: TGTGCCAGCAGTTACCATCAGGGACAGCCCTCTGGAAACACCATATATTTT. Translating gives CASSYHQGQPSGNTIYF.

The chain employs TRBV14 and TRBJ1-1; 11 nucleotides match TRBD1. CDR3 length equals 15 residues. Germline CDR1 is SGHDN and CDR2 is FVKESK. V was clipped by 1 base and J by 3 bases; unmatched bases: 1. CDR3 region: CASSQGDRGYTEAFF. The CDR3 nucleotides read TGTGCCAGCAGCCAAGGGGACAGGGGGTACACTGAAGCTTTCTTT. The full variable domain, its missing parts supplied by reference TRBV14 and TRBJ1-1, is EAGVTQFPSHSVIEKGQTVTLRCDPISGHDNLYWYRRVMGKEIKFLLHFVKESKQDESGMPNNRFLAERTGGTYSTLKVQPAELEDSGVYFCASSQGDRGYTEAFFGQGTRLTVV.

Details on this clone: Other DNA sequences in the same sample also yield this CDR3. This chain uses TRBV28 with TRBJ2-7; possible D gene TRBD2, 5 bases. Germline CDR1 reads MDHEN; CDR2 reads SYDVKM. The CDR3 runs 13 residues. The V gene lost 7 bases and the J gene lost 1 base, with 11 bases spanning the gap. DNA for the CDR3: TGTGCCAGCACTGTGCCGGGGTCCTACGAGCAGTACTTC. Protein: CASTVPGSYEQYF.

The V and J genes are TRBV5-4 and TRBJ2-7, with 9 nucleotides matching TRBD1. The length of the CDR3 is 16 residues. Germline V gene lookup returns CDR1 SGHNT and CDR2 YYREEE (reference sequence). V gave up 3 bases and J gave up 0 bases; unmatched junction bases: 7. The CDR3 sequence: CASSSGQGSTSYEQYF. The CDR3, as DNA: TGTGCCAGCAGCTCAGGACAGGGGTCAACCTCCTACGAGCAGTACTTC.

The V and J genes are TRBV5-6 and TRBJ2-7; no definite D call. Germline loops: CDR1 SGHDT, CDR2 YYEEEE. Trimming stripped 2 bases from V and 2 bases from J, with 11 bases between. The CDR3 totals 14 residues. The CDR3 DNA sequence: TGTGCCAGCAGCTTTCGCAGGACCCCCTACGAGCAGTACTTC. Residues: CASSFRRTPYEQYF.